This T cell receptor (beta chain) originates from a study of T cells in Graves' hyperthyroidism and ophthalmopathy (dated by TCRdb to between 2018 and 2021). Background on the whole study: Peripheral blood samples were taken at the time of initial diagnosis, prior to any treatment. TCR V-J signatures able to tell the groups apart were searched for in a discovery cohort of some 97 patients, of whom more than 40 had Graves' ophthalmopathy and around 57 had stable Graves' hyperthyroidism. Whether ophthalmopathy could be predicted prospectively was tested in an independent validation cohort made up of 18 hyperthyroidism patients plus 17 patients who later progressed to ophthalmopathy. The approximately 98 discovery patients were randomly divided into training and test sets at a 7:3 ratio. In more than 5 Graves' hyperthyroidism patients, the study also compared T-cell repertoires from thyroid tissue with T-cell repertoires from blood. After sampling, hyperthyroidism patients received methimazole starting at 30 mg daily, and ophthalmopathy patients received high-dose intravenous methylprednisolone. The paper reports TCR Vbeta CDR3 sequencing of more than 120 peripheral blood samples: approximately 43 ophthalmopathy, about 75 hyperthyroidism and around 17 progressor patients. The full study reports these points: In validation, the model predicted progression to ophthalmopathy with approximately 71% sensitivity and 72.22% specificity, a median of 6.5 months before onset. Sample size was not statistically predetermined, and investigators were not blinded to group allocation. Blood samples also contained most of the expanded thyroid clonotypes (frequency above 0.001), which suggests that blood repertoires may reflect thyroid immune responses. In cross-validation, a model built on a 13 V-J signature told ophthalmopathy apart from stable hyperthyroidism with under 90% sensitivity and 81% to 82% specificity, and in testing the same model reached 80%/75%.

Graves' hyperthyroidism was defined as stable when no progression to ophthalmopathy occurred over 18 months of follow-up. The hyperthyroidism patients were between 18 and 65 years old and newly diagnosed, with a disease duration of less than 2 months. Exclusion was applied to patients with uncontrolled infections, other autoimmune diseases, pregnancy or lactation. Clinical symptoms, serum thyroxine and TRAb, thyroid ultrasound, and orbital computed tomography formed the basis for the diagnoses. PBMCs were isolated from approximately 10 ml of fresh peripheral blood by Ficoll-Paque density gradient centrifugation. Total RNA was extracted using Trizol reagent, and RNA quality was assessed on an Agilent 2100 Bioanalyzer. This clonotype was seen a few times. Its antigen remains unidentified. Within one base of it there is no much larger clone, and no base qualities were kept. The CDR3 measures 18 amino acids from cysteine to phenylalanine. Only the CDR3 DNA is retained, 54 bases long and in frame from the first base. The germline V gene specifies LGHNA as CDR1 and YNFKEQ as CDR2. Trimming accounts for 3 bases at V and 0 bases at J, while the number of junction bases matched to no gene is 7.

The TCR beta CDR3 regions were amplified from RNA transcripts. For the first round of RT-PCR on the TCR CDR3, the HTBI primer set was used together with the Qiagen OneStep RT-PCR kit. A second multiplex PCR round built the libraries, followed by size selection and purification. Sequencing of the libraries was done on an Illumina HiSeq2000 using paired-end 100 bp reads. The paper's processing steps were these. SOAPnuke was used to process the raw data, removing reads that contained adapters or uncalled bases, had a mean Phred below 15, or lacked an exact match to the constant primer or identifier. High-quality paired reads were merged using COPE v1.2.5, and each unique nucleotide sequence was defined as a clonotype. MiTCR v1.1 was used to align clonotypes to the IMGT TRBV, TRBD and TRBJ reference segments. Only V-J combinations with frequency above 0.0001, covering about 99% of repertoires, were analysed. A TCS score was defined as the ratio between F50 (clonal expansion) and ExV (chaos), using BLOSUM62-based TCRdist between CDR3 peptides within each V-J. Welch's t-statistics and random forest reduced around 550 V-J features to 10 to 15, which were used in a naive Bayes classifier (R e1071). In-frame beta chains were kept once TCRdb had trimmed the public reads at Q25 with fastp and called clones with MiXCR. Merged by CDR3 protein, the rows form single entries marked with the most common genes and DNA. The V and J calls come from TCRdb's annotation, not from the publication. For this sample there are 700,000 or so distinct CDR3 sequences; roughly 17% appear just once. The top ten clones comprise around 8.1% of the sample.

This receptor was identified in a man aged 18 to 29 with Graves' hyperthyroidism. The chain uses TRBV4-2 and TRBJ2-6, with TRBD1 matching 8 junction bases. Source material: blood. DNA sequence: TGTGCCAGCAGCCAGTTGGGACAGGTGTACTCTGGGGCCAACGTCCTGACTTTC. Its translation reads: CASSQLGQVYSGANVLTF.